These 3 T cell receptor beta chains originate from one sample sequenced in a study of OX40 agonist ivuxolimab in advanced cancers. Clones were read by immunoSEQ multiplex PCR, and TCRdb kept only the in-frame ones, dropping some. Here the sample spans about 73,000 clones, just under 90% being singletons. Sequences were derived from CD4+ or CD8+ T cells sorted from blood, sampled in a trial of the OX40 agonist ivuxolimab. The receptors originated from an adult with an advanced solid tumor such as melanoma, head and neck, liver or kidney cancer.

J is TRBJ2-1 and V is TRBV7-8; the D is unclear. V gave up 0 bases and J gave up 5 bases, with 11 bases separating them. The CDR3 extends over 15 amino acids. Germline CDR1 and CDR2: SGHVS and FQNEAQ. The CDR3 coding sequence is TGTGCCAGCAGCTTAGCGTTCTTTGGAGACAATGAGCAGTTCTTC. Residues: CASSLAFFGDNEQFF.

This clone is a singleton in its sample. This sequence joins TRBV2 and TRBJ2-6; a possible D gene is TRBD1 (5 bases). V was trimmed by 3 bases and J by 3 bases, leaving 9 bases between them. The germline gives CDR1 SNHLY, CDR2 FYNNEI. This CDR3 is built from 15 residues. The CDR3 here is CASSEIRVGANVLTF. Here the CDR3 DNA reads TGTGCCAGCAGTGAGATCAGGGTTGGGGCCAACGTCCTGACTTTC. Variable domain in full (rest from reference TRBV2 and TRBJ2-6): EPEVTQTPSHQVTQMGQEVILRCVPISNHLYFYWYRQILGQKVEFLVSFYNNEISEKSEIFDDQFSVERPDGSNFTLKIRSTKLEDSAMYFCASSEIRVGANVLTFGAGSRLTVL.

About this clone: The junction shows a germline mismatch at one end, possibly a read error. This chain links TRBV5-4 with TRBJ2-1; TRBD1 is a possible D gene (6 bases). Germline CDR1 and CDR2: SGHNT and YYREEE (reference sequence). CDR3 length: 12 amino acids. CDR3 DNA: TGTGCCAGCAGCTTGGACAGGGAACGGAGGATCTTC. It is translated as CASSLDRERRIF.